The rows below give T cell receptor beta chains drawn from one sample of a study of pediatric ulcerative colitis. Sequencing was performed with immunoSEQ multiplex PCR; in TCRdb, only in-frame clones are kept and a portion is missing. The repertoire has 55,000 to 75,000 clones, less than 90% of them found once; the top ten carry approximately 3.7%. The sample comprised blood. These receptor sequences come from a boy aged 5-17 years with severe ulcerative colitis. Each CDR3 is given with its conserved first and last residue. The D gene is left open where the match is weak. Size is omitted from some rows. Given values are once, few, many or a class for expanded clones.

>NA|TRBJ1-2|NA|TRBV2
TGTGCCAGCAGTGCAATCGTGACAGTGGCTAACTATGGCTACACCTTC
CASSAIVTVANYGYTF
>NA|TRBJ2-2|once|TRBV10-1
TGCGCCAGCAGTGAGAATGGTCTGGACAAGACCGGGGAGCTGTTTTTT
CASSENGLDKTGELFF
>NA|TRBJ1-1|NA|TRBV9
TGTGCCAGCAGCCCTCAAGGCTTGGGGACCACTGAAGCTTTCTTT
CASSPQGLGTTEAFF
>NA|TRBJ1-3|few|TRBV7-2
TGTGCCAGCAGCCGGGACCAGGGGAGTGGAAACACCATATATTTT
CASSRDQGSGNTIYF
>TRBD2|TRBJ2-7|few|TRBV29-1
TGCAGCGGGGGACTAGCGGAAGAGCAGTACTTC
CSGGLAEEQYF
>TRBD2|TRBJ2-4|NA|TRBV6-6
TGTGCCAGCAGTTACAGCGCGGGAGGCCTCGAAAACATTCAGTACTTC
CASSYSAGGLENIQYF
>TRBD1|TRBJ1-1|NA|TRBV5-1
TGCGCCAGCAGCCCCTACGGGACAGGGGTGGGCACTGAAGCTTTCTTT
CASSPYGTGVGTEAFF
>NA|TRBJ2-1|NA|TRBV11-3
TGTGCCAGCAGCCCTTACGACCGGGCTGATGAGCAGTTCTTC
CASSPYDRADEQFF
>TRBD2|TRBJ2-1|NA|TRBV10-3
TGTGCCACGATCCCCCAGCGGGAGGCTAATGAGCAGTTCTTC
CATIPQREANEQFF
>TRBD2|TRBJ2-3|NA|TRBV7-9
TGTGCCAGCTATCTAGCGGACCCGATTGATACGCAGTATTTT
CASYLADPIDTQYF
>TRBD2|TRBJ2-7|NA|TRBV5-4
TGTGCCAGCAGCGTATTTCGGGAGGATCTATACCACGAGCAGTACTTC
CASSVFREDLYHEQYF
>TRBD1|TRBJ2-5|NA|TRBV5-1
TGCGCCAGCATCGGGACAGGGGAGACCCAGTACTTC
CASIGTGETQYF
>NA|TRBJ2-7|NA|TRBV7-2
TGTGCCAGCAGCTTATACGGAACCAATAATAACGAGCAGTACTTC
CASSLYGTNNNEQYF
>NA|TRBJ2-5|NA|TRBV6-5
TGTGCCAGCAGTTACTCGACAGGACAAGAGACCCAGTACTTC
CASSYSTGQETQYF
>TRBD1|TRBJ2-7|NA|TRBV5-1
TGCGCCAGCAGCAGTGGACAGGGGGGCTACGAGCAGTACTTC
CASSSGQGGYEQYF
>TRBD2|TRBJ2-5|NA|TRBV5-1
TGCGCCAGCAGCAGGGGACTAGCGGGAGTACGGGAGACCCAGTACTTC
CASSRGLAGVRETQYF
>NA|TRBJ2-7|NA|TRBV19
TGTGCCAGTCGCAAGGGGGGAGCCTACGAGCAGTACTTC
CASRKGGAYEQYF
>TRBD1|TRBJ2-7|NA|TRBV4-3
TGCGCCAGCAGCCAAGGGACAGGGGTTTCCGAGCAGTACTTC
CASSQGTGVSEQYF
>NA|TRBJ2-6|NA|TRBV12-2
TGTGCAAGTCGCTTTGGTCAGCTCCCCTCTGGGGCCAACGTCCTGACTTTC
CASRFGQLPSGANVLTF
>NA|TRBJ1-4|NA|TRBV25-1
TGTGCCAGCAGTGACCGAAACCGGGACACCAATGAAAAACTGTTTTTT
CASSDRNRDTNEKLFF
>NA|TRBJ2-1|NA|TRBV7-8
TGTGCCAGCAGCGGCCCTGTCGGTTCTGAGCAGTTCTTC
CASSGPVGSEQFF
>NA|TRBJ1-5|few|TRBV12-5
TGTGCTAGTGGTCCCCGGTGGGGCCCGGATCAGCCCCAGCATTTT
CASGPRWGPDQPQHF
>TRBD2|TRBJ2-7|NA|TRBV15
TGTGCCACCAGCAGAGATGTTAGCGGGGTCTACGAGCAGTACTTC
CATSRDVSGVYEQYF